The subject of this entry is one T cell receptor (beta chain). What it binds is unknown. These data are taken from a study of cytomegalovirus exposure and HLA in healthy donors. Findings and caveats of the study: Immune exposure was documented only through CMV serostatus. With further analysis later on, most CMV-associated TCR beta chains appeared HLA-restricted.

Donors showed nominal health when sampled, although they likely had unrecorded immune exposures. Amplification used 60 Vbeta primers and 13 Jbeta primers. Generated by immunoSEQ multiplex PCR, the TCRdb table keeps only in-frame clones and is missing some. The sample holds about 130,000 clones, under 85% seen once. V was clipped by 5 bases and J by 5 bases, with 10 bases between them. Germline V gene data show CDR1 as SQVTM and CDR2 as ANQGSEA. The CDR3 consists of 11 residues. Sequencing was done on a sample of PBMCs. The genes are TRBV29-1 and TRBJ2-7, with a tentative D call TRBD2 (5 bases). This sequence was found in a boy younger than 18 in good health and CMV-seronegative. This CDR3 is CSVSGVHEQYF. The CDR3 nucleotides are TGCAGCGTTTCCGGGGTTCACGAGCAGTACTTC.